This TCR beta chain was observed in a study of radiation and T cells in renal cell carcinoma. The time point was: baseline pretreatment blood. Noted treatment: 15 Gy SBRT to primary tumor, nephrectomy 4 weeks later. The CDR3 has 14 residues. CDR1 LGHNA and CDR2 YNFKEQ come from the germline V gene. Trimming removed 1 base from V and 2 bases from J, with 8 bases in between. Clones were read by immunoSEQ multiplex PCR, and TCRdb kept only the in-frame ones, dropping some. The sample yields approximately 100,000 clones, approximately 86% seen once. The origin of this receptor is a man aged 50 to 59 with renal cell carcinoma. The material sequenced was blood, taken from a patient whose treatment included radiotherapy and nephrectomy. The chain links TRBV4-2 to TRBJ2-5, with a tentative D call TRBD2 (6 bases). The CDR3 DNA sequence: TGTGCCAGCAGCCAAGTGGCGGGACAAGAGACCCAGTACTTC. Translation gives CASSQVAGQETQYF.